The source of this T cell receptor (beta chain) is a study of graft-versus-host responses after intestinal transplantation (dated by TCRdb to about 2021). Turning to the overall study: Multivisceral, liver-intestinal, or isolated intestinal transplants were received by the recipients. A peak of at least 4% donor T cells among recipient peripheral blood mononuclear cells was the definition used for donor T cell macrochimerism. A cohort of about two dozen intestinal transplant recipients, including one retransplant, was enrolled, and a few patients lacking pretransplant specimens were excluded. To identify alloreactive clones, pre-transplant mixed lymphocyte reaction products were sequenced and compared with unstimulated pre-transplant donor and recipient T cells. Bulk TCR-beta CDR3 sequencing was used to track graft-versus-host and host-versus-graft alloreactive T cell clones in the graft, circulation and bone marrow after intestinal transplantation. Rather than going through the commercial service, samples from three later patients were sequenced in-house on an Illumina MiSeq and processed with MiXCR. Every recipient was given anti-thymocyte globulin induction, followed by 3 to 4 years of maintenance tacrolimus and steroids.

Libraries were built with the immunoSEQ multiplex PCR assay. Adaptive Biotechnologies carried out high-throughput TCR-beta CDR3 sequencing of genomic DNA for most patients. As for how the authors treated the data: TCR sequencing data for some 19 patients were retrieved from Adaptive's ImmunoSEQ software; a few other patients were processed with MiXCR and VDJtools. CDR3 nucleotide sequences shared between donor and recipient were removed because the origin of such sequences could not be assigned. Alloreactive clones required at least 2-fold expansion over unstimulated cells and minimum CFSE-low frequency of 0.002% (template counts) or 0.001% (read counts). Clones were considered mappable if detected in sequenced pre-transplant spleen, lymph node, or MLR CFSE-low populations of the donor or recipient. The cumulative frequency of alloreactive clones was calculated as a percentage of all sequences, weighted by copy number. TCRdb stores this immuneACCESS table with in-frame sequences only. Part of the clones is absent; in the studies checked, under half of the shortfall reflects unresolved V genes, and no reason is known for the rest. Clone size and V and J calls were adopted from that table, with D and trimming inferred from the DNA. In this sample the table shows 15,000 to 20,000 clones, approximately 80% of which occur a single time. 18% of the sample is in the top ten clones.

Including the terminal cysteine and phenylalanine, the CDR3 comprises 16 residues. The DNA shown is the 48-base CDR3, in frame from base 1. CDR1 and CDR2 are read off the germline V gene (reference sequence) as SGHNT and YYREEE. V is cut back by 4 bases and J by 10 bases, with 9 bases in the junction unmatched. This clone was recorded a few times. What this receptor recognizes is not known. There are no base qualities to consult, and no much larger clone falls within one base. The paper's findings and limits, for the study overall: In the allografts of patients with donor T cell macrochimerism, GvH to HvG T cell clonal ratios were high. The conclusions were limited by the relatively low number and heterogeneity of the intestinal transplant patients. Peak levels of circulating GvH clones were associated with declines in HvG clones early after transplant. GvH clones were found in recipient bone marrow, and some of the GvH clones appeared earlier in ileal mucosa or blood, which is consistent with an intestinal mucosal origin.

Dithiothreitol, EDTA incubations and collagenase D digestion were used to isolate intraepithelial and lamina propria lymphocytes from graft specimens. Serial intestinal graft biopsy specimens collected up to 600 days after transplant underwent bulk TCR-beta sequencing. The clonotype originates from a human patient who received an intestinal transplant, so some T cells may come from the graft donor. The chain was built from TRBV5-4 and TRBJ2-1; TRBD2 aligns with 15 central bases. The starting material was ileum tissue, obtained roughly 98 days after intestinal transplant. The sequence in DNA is TGTGCCAGCAGCGTCCCGGGACTAGCGGGAGGACGGGAGCAGTTCTTC. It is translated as CASSVPGLAGGREQFF.